This T cell receptor beta chain was sequenced for a study of blood T cells in healthy people across ages (dated by TCRdb to the mid-2010s). The study in broad terms: In model experiments, template switching captured roughly one uniquely barcoded TCR beta cDNA molecule for every two T cells. Donors of different ages were randomly distributed across sequencing lanes to avoid experimental bias. Two additional independent replicas of 1 million unique cDNA reads from the same blood draw were analyzed for two donors (one aged 18 to 30 and one aged 80 or older). The donors were divided into four age groups: young (average roughly 17 years), middle-aged (approximately 42), aged (about 62) and long-lived (82). The study measured age-related changes in TCR beta repertoire diversity using deep sequencing normalized with unique cDNA molecular identifiers. What the work shows at the level of the full study, not this receptor alone: Observed TCR beta diversity correlated strongly with the percentage of naive T cells measured by flow cytometry. Since profiling was done on bulk unsorted PBMCs, naive and antigen-experienced compartments could not be conclusively compared. Observed TCR beta diversity per million T cells fell roughly linearly with age, and a significant reduction was already apparent by age roughly 40. Compared with the aged group, the long-lived group had more naive CD4+ T cells, fewer expanded clones and increased TCR diversity, suggesting age selection. Estimates of total diversity based on one million sequenced T cells were regarded as lower bounds and as underestimates. Because donor CMV infection status was unknown, age-related changes in expanded clonotypes were potentially confounded.

The CDR3 runs 14 residues from the cysteine to the phenylalanine. The retained sequence is limited to the CDR3, 42 bases, with the frame set at the first base. Trimming removed 7 bases from V and 10 bases from J, leaving 21 bases between the germline ends. Systemically healthy Caucasian individuals from Russia, approximately 39 in total and aged roughly 6 to 100 years, were included as donors. Each donor gave 8 to 10 milliliters of peripheral blood, collected into EDTA-treated Vacutainer tubes. PBMCs were isolated by Ficoll-Paque density-gradient centrifugation, with at least 6.5 million obtained per sample. Total RNA, at least 6 micrograms per sample, was extracted from PBMCs with Trizol reagent. The percentages of naive CD45RAhigh/CD27high T cells were determined by flow cytometry on a PBMC aliquot from every donor. The library was built by means of 5' RACE. The listed sequencing device is Illumina HiSeq 2500. A second PCR of roughly 6 to 11 cycles was performed with a sample-barcoded 5' primer and a J-beta primer mix. A unique molecular identifier was introduced onto each TCR beta cDNA molecule by a template-switch 5' adaptor carrying 12 random nucleotides. Each sample yielded at least 3 million CDR3-containing paired-end reads. All of the RNA was converted into first-strand cDNA using the Mint cDNA synthesis kit, with a TRBC-specific oligonucleotide serving as the primer. Following uracil-DNA glycosylase treatment, all cDNA underwent a first 18-cycle PCR with the universal primers M1SS and BC2_uni_R. The source study handled its data this way. For normalization, 1 million high-quality reads were randomly selected from each sample, with every read carrying a distinct molecular identifier. Instead of being binned into consensus sequences, reads with shared molecular identifiers were discarded. MiTCR, run with a Q25 quality threshold and the strictest error-elimination algorithm, handled CDR3 identification, clonotype clustering and error correction. A nonparametric unseen species model with Euler transformation was used to estimate lower-bound total TCR beta diversity. TCRdb reworked the public reads: Q25 trimming with fastp, MiXCR clone assembly, productive beta chains retained. Every CDR3 protein is listed once, alongside the most common genes and DNA of its rows. TCRdb, not the authors, supplied the V and J calls. This sample has 1.5 million to 2 million distinct CDR3 sequences in its table, and about 50% of those were observed once. The top ten clones comprise approximately 2% of the sample.

A remark on this clonotype: The specificity of this receptor is unknown. No quality values exist for individual bases; no much larger clone is one base distant.

In this chain, TRBV12-3 or TRBV12-4 is recombined with TRBJ2-3, and perhaps TRBD2 as D gene, on 5 matching bases. Material: blood. This TCR came from a woman in her forties in good health. The base sequence is TGTGCCAGCACCCATAGGGTGAGGGATAATGCGCAGTATTTT. Protein translation: CASTHRVRDNAQYF.